Given below is one T cell receptor beta chain in context. These data originate in a study of control samples from healthy donors and cancer patients. The repertoire was sequenced with immunoSEQ multiplex PCR; TCRdb's copy has only in-frame clones and lacks some. The data contain approximately 120,000 clones, around 88% of them singletons. Losses at the gene ends were 2 bases for V and 6 bases for J; bases not matched to a gene: 4. Germline CDR1 is SGHRS and CDR2 is YFSETQ. The CDR3 extends over 13 amino acids. The receptor's source is a woman aged 45-60 years in good health. The chain combines TRBV5-1 with TRBJ2-7; 8 bases are a match to TRBD1. Material for sequencing was blood. CDR3 DNA sequence: TGCGCCAGCAGCTTCGGACAGGGCCGCGAGCAGTACTTC. Amino acids: CASSFGQGREQYF.